These 12 T cell receptor beta chains were all obtained from the same sample, sequenced in a study of T cell responses to AZD1222 COVID-19 vaccine (dated by TCRdb to the early 2020s). Library preparation employed the immunoSEQ multiplex PCR assay. Drawn from immuneACCESS, this table holds only the in-frame rearrangements with V and J called that TCRdb kept. Clones are partly lost; checked studies trace under half to an unresolved V gene and leave the rest unexplained. The sample has 90,000 to 120,000 clones on record, around nine tenths of them singletons. Less than 25% of the sample is taken by the ten largest. The sample's time point label is to be understood as: baseline before first vaccination. The sample consisted of peripheral blood, taken on day 0 of AZD1222 vaccination. The receptors derive from an adult in good health.

Worth noting for this clone: A read error may produce the germline difference seen at one junction end. The chain employs TRBV30 and TRBJ1-2; perhaps TRBD1 as D (5 bases). This CDR3 contains 12 residues. CDR1 is GTSNPN, CDR2 SVGIG, per germline (reference sequence). The CDR3: CAWSDGGWRPTW. CDR3 nucleotides: TGTGCCTGGAGCGACGGGGGGTGGAGACCTACCTGG.

J is TRBJ1-4 and V is TRBV5-1; D gene ambiguous. V shed 5 bases and J shed 0 bases, with 8 bases lying between them. Germline V lookup: CDR1 SGHRS, CDR2 YFSETQ. The CDR3 length is 14 residues. The CDR3 nucleotides are TGCGCCAGCAGATCGAGCTCAACTAATGAAAAACTGTTTTTT. Translating gives CASRSSSTNEKLFF.

The J gene is TRBJ1-6, the V gene TRBV7-8; TRBD1 is a possible D gene (5 bases). This CDR3 is built from 14 residues. Trimming cost V 1 base and J 9 bases, with 10 bases left between them. The germline CDR1 and CDR2 sequences are SGHVS and FQNEAQ. CDR3: CASSLDRSRSPLHF. DNA for the CDR3: TGTGCCAGCAGCTTAGACAGGAGCCGTTCACCCCTCCACTTT. The full variable domain, in which reference TRBV7-8 and TRBJ1-6 provide the parts outside the CDR3, is GAGVSQSPRYKVAKRGQDVALRCDPISGHVSLFWYQQALGQGPEFLTYFQNEAQLDKSGLPSDRFFAERPEGSVSTLKIQRTQQEDSAVYLCASSLDRSRSPLHFGNGTRLTVT.

This chain joins TRBV11-3 and TRBJ2-3, with TRBD2 matching 12 bases. The V gene's germline CDR1 is SGHNT and CDR2 YENEEA. V lost 1 base and J lost 2; bases outside the gene matches: 1. The CDR3 covers 16 residues. The CDR3, as DNA: TGTGCCAGCAGCTTAGGGACTAGCGGGACCACAGATACGCAGTATTTT. Amino acids: CASSLGTSGTTDTQYF.

This clone has a handful of counts. The rearrangement uses TRBV4-3 and TRBJ1-1; 7 positions match TRBD1. From germline, CDR1 is LGHNA and CDR2 YSLEER. The CDR3 totals 13 residues. With 4 bases clipped from V and 9 bases from J, the junction kept 8 bases outside the gene matches. The chain's CDR3 is CASSLTRGQQAFF. CDR3 DNA: TGCGCCAGCAGCCTCACCCGGGGACAGCAAGCTTTCTTT.

This sequence joins TRBV25-1 and TRBJ1-1; D is possibly TRBD1 (6 bases). Germline CDR1 is MGHDK and CDR2 is SYGVNS. V shed 3 bases and J shed 1 base, with 12 bases lying between them. The CDR3 runs to 15 residues. CDR3 in amino acids: CASSDRWGQNTEAFF. In nucleotides, the CDR3 is TGTGCCAGCAGTGACCGCTGGGGGCAGAACACTGAAGCTTTCTTT.

The J gene is TRBJ1-5, the V gene TRBV5-8, with a weak D call TRBD1 (6 bases). V was pared by 6 bases and J by 0 bases, with 16 bases between. The CDR3 covers 16 residues. Germline V gene lookup returns CDR1 SGHTS and CDR2 YDEGEE. This CDR3 reads CASILEGVNSNQPQHF. Here the CDR3 DNA reads TGTGCCAGCATCCTGGAGGGGGTAAATAGCAATCAGCCCCAGCATTTT.

This clone has just a few counts. The CDR3 coding sequence is TGTGCCAGTAGTCAAGGCAGGGGAAGTCGCTTGACTAATGAAAAACTGTTTTTT. Translated, it gives CASSQGRGSRLTNEKLFF. The chain is built from TRBV19 and TRBJ1-4; possibly TRBD1 for D (6 bases). The CDR3 runs 18 residues. Per the germline V gene, CDR1 is LNHDA and CDR2 is SQIVND (reference sequence). Trimming shortened V by 5 bases and J by 2 bases, and 21 bases separated the two germline ends.

This CDR3 reads CASSPSLGGAWAGELFF. CDR3 in DNA: TGTGCCAGCAGCCCCTCCCTTGGGGGGGCCTGGGCCGGGGAGCTGTTTTTT. This chain joins TRBV9 and TRBJ2-2, with a possible D match to TRBD2 (7 bases). This CDR3 spans 17 amino acids. The V end lost 4 bases, the J end lost 6 bases, and 22 bases lay between the germline ends. Germline V gene lookup returns CDR1 SGDLS and CDR2 YYNGEE.

The chain recombines TRBV4-3 with TRBJ2-7; TRBD2 is a possible D gene (5 bases). The CDR3 totals 15 residues. V was trimmed by 0 bases and J by 2 bases, leaving 11 bases between them. Germline V gene sequence: CDR1 LGHNA, CDR2 YSLEER. CDR3 sequence reads: CASSQEWRYTYEQYF. Written as DNA, the CDR3 is TGCGCCAGCAGCCAAGAATGGAGGTATACCTACGAGCAGTACTTC.

The chain is built from TRBV5-1 and TRBJ1-3; possible D gene TRBD1, 6 bases. With 2 bases removed from V and 4 bases from J, the gap between germline ends came to 7 bases. CDR3 length equals 13 residues. Per germline, CDR1 SGHRS and CDR2 YFSETQ. CDR3 region: CASSLTGGNTIYF. The CDR3 nucleotides read TGCGCCAGCAGCTTAACAGGGGGAAACACCATATATTTT.

The chain couples TRBV7-2 to TRBJ2-7; no clear D. This CDR3 contains 13 residues. Germline assignment: CDR1 SGHTA and CDR2 FQGNSA. The V and J ends lost 2 bases and 2 bases respectively, with 7 bases between them. The CDR3 sequence: CASSLKGTYEQYF. For the CDR3, the DNA is TGTGCCAGCAGCTTAAAGGGAACCTACGAGCAGTACTTC.